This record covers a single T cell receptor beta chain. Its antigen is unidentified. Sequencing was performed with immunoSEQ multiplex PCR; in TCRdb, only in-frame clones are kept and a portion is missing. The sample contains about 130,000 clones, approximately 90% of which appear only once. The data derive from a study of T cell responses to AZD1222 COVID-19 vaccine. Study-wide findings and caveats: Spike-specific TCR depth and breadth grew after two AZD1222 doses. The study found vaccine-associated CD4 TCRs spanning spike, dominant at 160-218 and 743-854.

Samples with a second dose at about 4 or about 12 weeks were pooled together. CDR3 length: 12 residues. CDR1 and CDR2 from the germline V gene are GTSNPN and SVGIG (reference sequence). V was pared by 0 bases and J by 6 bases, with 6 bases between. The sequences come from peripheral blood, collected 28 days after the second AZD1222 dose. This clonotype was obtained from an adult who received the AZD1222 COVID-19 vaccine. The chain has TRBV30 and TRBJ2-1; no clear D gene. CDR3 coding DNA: TGTGCCTGGAGTGTAGGGCGCAATGAGCAGTTCTTC. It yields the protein CAWSVGRNEQFF.